This T cell receptor beta chain was obtained from a study of blood T cell repertoires in COVID-19. For the study at large: PBMCs, B-cell-depleted T cells, or T cells provided the cDNA or gDNA that made up the material.

This clone was found once. Here immunoSEQ multiplex PCR was the method, and the copy in TCRdb shows in-frame clones only, minus some. Of around 310,000 clones listed, approximately 88% were seen once; the top ten hold 3% to 4%. The V gene's germline CDR1 is MNHEY and CDR2 SMNVEV (reference sequence). V was clipped by 5 bases and J by 4 bases; unmatched bases: 11. CDR3 length: 16 residues. This rearrangement joins TRBV27 to TRBJ1-2; 9 positions agree with TRBD1. The TCR sequence derives from a woman aged 50 to 65 with active or convalescent COVID-19. The sample taken for sequencing was peripheral blood. DNA of the CDR3: TGTGCCAGCAGTCTGACAACAGGGGGCGCGATCTATGGCTACACCTTC. As protein: CASSLTTGGAIYGYTF.